This T cell receptor beta chain was identified in a study of blood T cell repertoires in COVID-19. Libraries were prepared by immunoSEQ multiplex PCR; TCRdb keeps only in-frame clonotypes and omits some of them. This table has a few hundred thousand clones, approximately 89% appearing once. Germline loops: CDR1 MDHEN, CDR2 SYDVKM. Trimming pared 10 bases from V and 3 bases from J, leaving 21 bases between. The CDR3 is made up of 15 amino acids. The clonotype originates from a woman aged 50 to 60 with acute or convalescent COVID-19. Sequencing was performed on peripheral blood. The chain joins TRBV28 to TRBJ1-1; perhaps TRBD1 as D (5 bases). CDR3 coding DNA: TGTGCCACCCACCGGCTAATGACAGTCCACACTGAAGCTTTCTTT. This codes for CATHRLMTVHTEAFF.